This T cell receptor (beta chain) was observed in a study of CD8+CD57+ T cells in acquired aplastic anemia. The sequenced patients had an expansion of CD8+CD57+ cells seen by flow cytometry. Researchers used genomic DNA as the template to profile TCR beta VDJ and CDR3. TCRdb reanalysed the reads using MiXCR and keeps one entry per CDR3 protein. The sample comprises roughly 100,000 distinct CDR3 sequences, around 62% of which are singletons, and less than 75% rests with the top ten. Per the germline V gene, CDR1 is SGHDN and CDR2 is FVKESK. The CDR3 runs 11 residues. V lost 5 bases and J 5 bases, leaving 7 bases between the germline ends.

The chain uses TRBV14 and TRBJ2-7; D unclear. This receptor was identified in a human donor with aplastic anemia. Material for sequencing was sorted CD4+, CD8+, or CD8+CD57+ T cells (not recorded which) from PBMCs. This chain's CDR3 is CASSGHNEQYF. The CDR3 DNA reads TGTGCCAGCAGCGGCCATAACGAGCAGTACTTC.